The 27 T cell receptor beta chains below come from one sample, sequenced in a study of blood T cells in healthy people across ages. It was with a sample-barcoded 5' primer and a J-beta primer mix that a second PCR of about 6 to 11 cycles was run. MiXCR, applied by TCRdb to the 5' RACE reads, yields one record per CDR3 protein. The table has about 670,000 distinct CDR3 sequences, approximately 40% seen once. The sample was blood. Receptors were obtained from a man older than 75 in good health.

This clonotype came up a few times. This sequence joins TRBV4-3 and TRBJ1-2; D is possibly TRBD1 (5 bases). The V gene's germline CDR1 is LGHNA and CDR2 YSLEER. The V end lost 0 bases, the J end lost 4 bases, and 9 bases lay between the germline ends. The CDR3 runs to 14 residues. CDR3 sequence reads: CASSQEAGIYGYTF. The CDR3 bases are TGCGCCAGCAGCCAAGAGGCAGGGATCTATGGCTACACCTTC.

This clonotype showed up just a few times. J is TRBJ2-7 and V is TRBV9; D ambiguous. The CDR3 length is 19 residues. V was shortened by 1 base and J by 3 bases, with 26 bases between the two germline ends. The germline gives CDR1 SGDLS, CDR2 YYNGEE. CDR3 amino acids: CASSVSSRPKGRLFYEQYF. Written as DNA, the CDR3 is TGTGCCAGCAGCGTAAGCTCGAGACCTAAAGGACGCCTGTTCTACGAGCAGTACTTC.

V gene TRBV30 combines with J gene TRBJ2-2; the match to TRBD2 covers 7 bases. Germline lookup yields CDR1 GTSNPN and CDR2 SVGIG (reference sequence). Trimming removed 5 bases from V and 0 bases from J; junction bases left unmatched: 3. CDR3 length equals 14 residues. The chain's CDR3 is CAWGRATNTGELFF. In nucleotides, the CDR3 is TGTGCCTGGGGGAGGGCTACGAACACCGGGGAGCTGTTTTTT.

The rearrangement joins TRBV10-3 to TRBJ2-7; 9 positions match TRBD1. J gave up 3 bases and V 7 bases, and 10 bases lay outside the gene matches. Germline V lookup: CDR1 ENHRY, CDR2 SYGVKD. The CDR3 is 15 amino acids. CDR3 bases: TGTGCCATCAAAAACGACCCGGGACAGGGCTACGAGCAGTACTTC. It is translated as CAIKNDPGQGYEQYF.

Here the CDR3 reads CSAVGPSAVYGYTF. The CDR3 DNA sequence: TGCAGCGCCGTGGGCCCTTCTGCCGTCTATGGCTACACCTTC. The chain carries TRBV29-1 and TRBJ1-2, with D hard to call. The CDR3 spans 14 residues. Germline values: CDR1 SQVTM, CDR2 ANQGSEA. The germline V and J ends were trimmed by 7 bases and 4 bases, with 19 bases remaining between them.

This clonotype was counted between two and nine times. The chain couples TRBV19 to TRBJ2-6; D may be TRBD1 (6 bases). V was cut by 5 bases and J by 2 bases, with 10 bases left in between. Looked up from germline, CDR1 is LNHDA and CDR2 is SQIVND (reference sequence). This CDR3 is 15 amino acids long. The CDR3 region has the DNA TGTGCCAGTAGTCCCAACAGGGCTGGGGCCAACGTCCTGACTTTC. It translates to CASSPNRAGANVLTF.

As to this clonotype: A much larger clone differs by one base, so this may be a read error. The CDR3 region is CASSARVSRETRYF. The CDR3 DNA reads as TGTGCCAGCAGTGCCAGGGTTTCTCGAGAGACCCGGTACTTC. The chain combines TRBV6-5 with TRBJ2-7, with D perhaps matching TRBD1 (5 bases). Trimming shortened V by 5 bases and J by 12 bases, and 23 bases separated the two germline ends. Germline CDR1 reads MNHEY; CDR2 reads SVGAGI. The CDR3 extends over 14 amino acids.

This clonotype was seen a handful of times. The gene calls are TRBV2 and TRBJ1-5, with unresolved D. This CDR3 region has 12 residues. In germline, CDR1 is SNHLY, CDR2 FYNNEI. V lost 6 bases and J lost 1, with 4 bases in between. CDR3 amino acids: CASRGSNQPQHF. For the CDR3, the DNA is TGTGCCAGCAGGGGCAGCAATCAGCCCCAGCATTTT.

The V call is TRBV7-2, the J call TRBJ2-1, with 9 bases matching TRBD2. The CDR3 extends over 16 amino acids. V gave up 6 bases and J gave up 4 bases; unmatched junction bases: 10. Germline V lookup: CDR1 SGHTA, CDR2 FQGNSA. The CDR3 DNA reads as TGTGCCAGCAGTCGTGTCGTTAGCGGGGGTTACAATGAGCAGTTCTTC. It translates to CASSRVVSGGYNEQFF. Looking up the rest from reference TRBV7-2 and TRBJ2-1 gives the full variable domain: GAGVSQSPSNKVTEKGKDVELRCDPISGHTALYWYRQSLGQGLEFLIYFQGNSAPDKSGLPSDRFSAERTGGSVSTLTIQRTQQEDSAVYLCASSRVVSGGYNEQFFGPGTRLTVL.

The gene calls are TRBV18 and TRBJ2-1; no reliable D call. This CDR3 spans 16 amino acids. Germline V gene lookup returns CDR1 KGHSH and CDR2 LQKENI. V dropped 1 base and J dropped 0 bases, with 10 bases sitting between them. Here the CDR3 DNA reads TGTGCCAGCTCACCACGAGCCACTACCTCCTACAATGAGCAGTTCTTC. Translating gives CASSPRATTSYNEQFF.

The gene calls are TRBV6-1 and TRBJ2-1, with D unresolved. Germline values: CDR1 MNHNS, CDR2 SASEGT. There are 14 residues in the CDR3. Deletions cut 5 bases from V and 4 bases from J, with 12 bases between. The CDR3: CASSRLDGYNEQFF. The DNA of the CDR3 is TGTGCCAGCAGTAGATTGGACGGATACAATGAGCAGTTCTTC.

The chain recombines TRBV7-8 with TRBJ2-1; 7 nucleotides match TRBD1. This CDR3 is 15 amino acids long. The germline V gene encodes CDR1 SGHVS and CDR2 FQNEAQ. J was trimmed by 6 bases and V by 5 bases; bases with no gene match: 10. In DNA form, the CDR3 reads TGTGCCAGCAGCGCCCCCGGGACAGCAGGCAATGAGCAGTTCTTC. It specifies CASSAPGTAGNEQFF.

This clonotype appeared many times. The chain couples TRBV28 to TRBJ2-5; 7 nucleotides align to TRBD1. Germline CDR1 MDHEN, CDR2 SYDVKM. The CDR3 is made up of 14 amino acids. V shed 6 bases, J shed 1 base, and the junction held 5 bases outside the gene matches. Here the CDR3 reads CASSNWDSQETQYF. CDR3 sequence (DNA): TGTGCCAGCAGCAACTGGGACAGCCAAGAGACCCAGTACTTC. The complete variable domain, with remaining parts taken from reference TRBV28 and TRBJ2-5, reads DVKVTQSSRYLVKRTGEKVFLECVQDMDHENMFWYRQDPGLGLRLIYFSYDVKMKEKGDIPEGYSVSREKKERFSLILESASTNQTSMYLCASSNWDSQETQYFGPGTRLLVL.

The chain couples TRBV7-2 to TRBJ2-1, with 8 bases fitting TRBD2. CDR3 length: 15 residues. V was pared by 0 bases and J by 8 bases, with 6 bases of the junction left unmatched. Germline V gives CDR1 SGHTA, CDR2 FQGNSA. CDR3 DNA sequence: TGTGCCAGCAGCTTAGCGGGACTAGTAGGCTATGAGCAGTTCTTC. Translating gives CASSLAGLVGYEQFF.

This clonotype has a handful of counts. This chain uses TRBV4-3 with TRBJ2-7; D unresolved. The germline V gene encodes CDR1 LGHNA and CDR2 YSLEER. V gave up 2 bases and J gave up 0 bases, with 11 bases separating them. The CDR3 totals 15 residues. The CDR3 sequence is CASSQRQGHSYEQYF. The CDR3 DNA sequence: TGCGCCAGCAGCCAAAGACAAGGCCACTCCTACGAGCAGTACTTC.

The rearrangement joins TRBV27 to TRBJ2-1; TRBD2 is a possible D gene (5 bases). V shed 4 bases and J shed 5 bases, with 15 bases lying between them. Germline V gene data show CDR1 as MNHEY and CDR2 as SMNVEV (reference sequence). This CDR3 region has 15 residues. For the CDR3, the DNA is TGTGCCAGCAGTTCCACCAGCGGCTCTAACAATGAGCAGTTCTTC. Translation: CASSSTSGSNNEQFF.

This clonotype has only a few counts. The chain combines TRBV4-1 with TRBJ2-7, with TRBD2 as a possible D gene (5 bases). The CDR3 spans 17 residues. The germline CDR1 and CDR2 sequences are MGHRA and YSYEKL. With 1 base removed from V and 5 bases from J, the gap between germline ends came to 21 bases. The DNA of the CDR3 is TGCGCCAGCAGCCAAGTTAATCTTGGGTTCCGGGATAACGAGCAGTACTTC. It encodes CASSQVNLGFRDNEQYF.

Regarding this clonotype: This sequence may be a read error, since a much larger clone differs from it by one base. V is TRBV12-3 or TRBV12-4 and J is TRBJ2-5, with 8 bases fitting TRBD2. The CDR3 length is 15 residues. Trimming cost V 2 bases and J 3 bases; bases outside gene matches: 5. The CDR3 sequence: CASSLSGAGEETQYF. The CDR3 DNA reads as TGTGCCAGCAGTTTAAGTGGAGCGGGAGAAGAGACCCAGTACTTC.

The gene calls are TRBV28 and TRBJ2-3; TRBD1 is a possible D gene (6 bases). This CDR3 spans 13 amino acids. Germline values: CDR1 MDHEN, CDR2 SYDVKM. Trimming left V 7 bases short and J 12 bases short, with 20 bases between. The CDR3 nucleotides are TGTGCCAGCATCAACTCAGCTAGGGGGACCCAGTATTTT. It codes for CASINSARGTQYF. The whole variable domain, filled in from reference TRBV28 and TRBJ2-3, reads DVKVTQSSRYLVKRTGEKVFLECVQDMDHENMFWYRQDPGLGLRLIYFSYDVKMKEKGDIPEGYSVSREKKERFSLILESASTNQTSMYLCASINSARGTQYFGPGTRLTVL.

This chain uses TRBV20-1 with TRBJ2-5, with 10 bases lining up with TRBD2. Germline V CDR1 and CDR2: DFQATT, SNEGSKA (reference sequence). J gave up 11 bases and V 0 bases, and 15 bases lay outside the gene matches. The CDR3 covers 16 residues. The CDR3 reads CSAREALAGDYNEQYF. CDR3 DNA sequence: TGCAGTGCTAGAGAGGCCCTAGCGGGAGACTACAATGAGCAGTACTTC.

The chain employs TRBV25-1 and TRBJ2-7, with D tentatively TRBD1 or TRBD2 (7 bases each). V was clipped by 0 bases and J by 3 bases, with 15 bases between them. The CDR3 is 16 amino acids. CDR1 is MGHDK and CDR2 is SYGVNS in the germline V gene. The CDR3 DNA is TGTGCCAGCAGTGAATATCCAGGGGGAGGGTTCTACGAGCAGTACTTC. This translates into CASSEYPGGGFYEQYF.

CDR3 loop: CASSFRGELYGYTF. The CDR3 nucleotides are TGTGCCAGCAGCTTCAGGGGCGAACTCTATGGCTACACCTTC. The gene calls are TRBV11-1 and TRBJ1-2; perhaps TRBD1 as D (6 bases). Germline V CDR1 and CDR2: SGHAT, FQDESV (reference sequence). The CDR3 spans 14 residues. The V end lost 3 bases, the J end lost 4 bases, and 12 bases lay between the germline ends.

In its sample, this clonotype was seen a few times. The rearrangement links TRBV20-1 to TRBJ2-5; tentative D call: TRBD1 (5 bases). V lost 2 bases and J 4 bases, leaving 8 bases between the germline ends. There are 12 residues in the CDR3. CDR1 is DFQATT and CDR2 is SNEGSKA in the germline V gene (reference sequence). The DNA for the CDR3 is TGCAGTGCTAGAAAAAGGGGAGAGACCCAGTACTTC. Its translation is CSARKRGETQYF.

V is TRBV7-2 and J is TRBJ2-5; possibly TRBD2 for D (7 bases). CDR3 length equals 15 residues. The V and J ends lost 4 bases and 7 bases respectively, with 19 bases between them. Germline V lookup: CDR1 SGHTA, CDR2 FQGNSA. The CDR3 sequence is CASSSEWEGDGTQYF. Written as DNA, the CDR3 is TGTGCCAGCAGCTCAGAATGGGAGGGGGATGGGACCCAGTACTTC.

In the case of this clonotype: The junction departs from the called germline gene at one end, perhaps through a read error. This chain connects TRBV10-3 to TRBJ2-1, with 9 bases fitting TRBD2. Germline V gene lookup returns CDR1 ENHRY and CDR2 SYGVKD. The CDR3 has 16 residues. The CDR3 nucleotides read TGTGCCACCAGTGAGTCGTTAGCGGGGGTTTTAAATGAGCAGTTCTTC. It translates to CATSESLAGVLNEQFF.

This clonotype turned up a few times. V is TRBV4-2 and J is TRBJ2-3; weak D call: TRBD1 (6 bases). V was trimmed by 3 bases and J by 3 bases, leaving 7 bases between them. This CDR3 has 13 residues. The germline V gene has CDR1 LGHNA and CDR2 YNFKEQ. CDR3 coding DNA: TGTGCCAGCAGCCAGGGGGCAACAGATACGCAGTATTTT. It codes for CASSQGATDTQYF.

This clonotype appeared once. The V gene is TRBV9, the J gene TRBJ2-5; 9 bases line up with TRBD2. With 0 bases clipped from V and 2 bases from J, the junction kept 2 bases outside the gene matches. This CDR3 region has 15 residues. Germline CDR1 reads SGDLS; CDR2 reads YYNGEE. CDR3 protein: CASSVALAGQETQYF. The CDR3 DNA reads as TGTGCCAGCAGCGTAGCGCTAGCGGGGCAAGAGACCCAGTACTTC.